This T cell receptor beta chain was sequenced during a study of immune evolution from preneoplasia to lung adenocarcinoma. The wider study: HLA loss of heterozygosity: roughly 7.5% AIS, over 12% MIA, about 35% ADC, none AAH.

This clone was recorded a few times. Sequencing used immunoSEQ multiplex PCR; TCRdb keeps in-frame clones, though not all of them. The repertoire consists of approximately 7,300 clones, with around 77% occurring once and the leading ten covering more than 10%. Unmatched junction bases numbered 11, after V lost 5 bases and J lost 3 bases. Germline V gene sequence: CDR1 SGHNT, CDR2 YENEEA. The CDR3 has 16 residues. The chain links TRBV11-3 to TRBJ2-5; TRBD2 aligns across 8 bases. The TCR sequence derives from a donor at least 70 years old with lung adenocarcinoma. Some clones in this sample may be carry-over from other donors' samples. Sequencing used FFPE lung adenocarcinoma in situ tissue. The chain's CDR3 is CASSPPGGGIEETQYF. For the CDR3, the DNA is TGTGCCAGCAGCCCCCCGGGCGGGGGGATTGAAGAGACCCAGTACTTC.